A selection of T cell receptor beta chains follows, all from one sample in a study of long-term antiretroviral therapy in people with HIV. Clones were sequenced by immunoSEQ multiplex PCR, and TCRdb holds only the in-frame ones, with some missing. The sample has 15,000 to 20,000 clones, 80% to 85% seen once. The sequenced sample was unsorted PBMCs, obtained 0.3 years before starting antiretroviral therapy. These receptors were obtained from a man in his fifties with HIV. CDR3s include the opening cysteine and the closing phenylalanine or tryptophan. D genes are given only for firm matches.

V: TRBV18
D: .
CDR3: CASSPEAGQDNEQFF

V: TRBV9
D: TRBD1
CDR3: CASSVVSGQFGYTF

V: TRBV4-1
D: .
CDR3: CASSQDQGRTEAFF

V: TRBV28
D: .
CDR3: CASSPRGRELLYEQYF

V: TRBV27
D: .
CDR3: CASSSASYSYEQYF

V: TRBV9
D: TRBD1
CDR3: CASSIGTAEGQPQHF

V: TRBV7-8
D: TRBD2
CDR3: CASSLPHQASGSSDEQFF

V: TRBV6-1
D: .
CDR3: CASSEAKGSGRGNYGYTF

V: TRBV28
D: TRBD2
CDR3: CASSLGHAGTSSSYEQYF

V: TRBV7-9
D: .
CDR3: CASSLSMGRGPNTEAFF

V: TRBV4-3
D: TRBD2
CDR3: CASRAASGETDTQYF

V: TRBV21-1
D: .
CDR3: CASSKVKEPQHF

V: TRBV5-1
D: .
CDR3: CASSPTRAEADTQYF

V: TRBV18
D: TRBD1
CDR3: CASSPFGTGGLNEQFF

V: TRBV19
D: .
CDR3: CASSIQVGANTGELFF

V: TRBV20-1
D: .
CDR3: CSAVLDIQYF

V: TRBV7-8
D: TRBD2
CDR3: CASSLLTSGTYEQYF

V: TRBV6-5
D: .
CDR3: CASSPAGSPGDTIYF

V: TRBV6-1
D: .
CDR3: CASSEGGSGANVLTF

V: TRBV10-3
D: .
CDR3: CAMGGRSGNTIYF

V: TRBV7-2
D: .
CDR3: CASSLDETGGYDEPQHF

V: TRBV15
D: .
CDR3: CATSRVGDYGTFEGEQYF

V: TRBV10-3
D: .
CDR3: CAISGQFYEQYF

V: TRBV5-1
D: .
CDR3: CASSPEGEYEQYF

V: TRBV5-1
D: TRBD1
CDR3: CASSLDRAKVDTQYF

V: TRBV7-2
D: .
CDR3: CASSFQGRSGNTIYF

V: TRBV7-8
D: .
CDR3: CASSSRGGREQYF

V: TRBV7-9
D: TRBD1
CDR3: CASSLTIGDSLNTGELFF

V: TRBV11-3
D: .
CDR3: CASSPRTGGNEQFF

V: TRBV7-8
D: .
CDR3: CASSLGGLGKYNEQFF

V: TRBV4-3
D: .
CDR3: CASSRGFSTRTEAFF

V: TRBV5-4
D: .
CDR3: CASSLVSEYEQYF

V: TRBV2
D: .
CDR3: CASSDLGTAHYGYTF

V: TRBV6-5
D: .
CDR3: CASSYSWGTSEQYF

V: TRBV5-1
D: .
CDR3: CASSVGGNEQFF

V: TRBV10-2
D: TRBD2
CDR3: CASSRTSGGPADTQYF

V: TRBV11-3
D: .
CDR3: CASSTTLRDVDTEAFF